The 4 T cell receptor beta chains below were found in one sample sequenced in a study of OX40 agonist ivuxolimab in advanced cancers. Using immunoSEQ multiplex PCR, the repertoire was profiled, and TCRdb retains in-frame clones only, with some absent. Here the sample spans about 81,000 clones, around 85% being singletons. The sequencing used CD4+ or CD8+ T cells sorted from blood, collected in a trial of the OX40 agonist ivuxolimab. Every receptor here comes from an adult with an advanced solid tumor such as melanoma, head and neck, liver or kidney cancer.

The chain combines TRBV29-1 with TRBJ2-7; TRBD2 matches at 9 bases. This CDR3 contains 12 residues. Germline CDR1 is SQVTM and CDR2 is ANQGSEA. V was pared by 6 bases and J by 2 bases, with 2 bases of the junction left unmatched. The CDR3 sequence is CSVRTSAYEQYV. In DNA, the CDR3 is TGCAGCGTACGGACTAGCGCCTACGAGCAGTACGTC.

The chain is built from TRBV28 and TRBJ2-2, with TRBD2 matching over 10 bases. CDR1 and CDR2 (germline): MDHEN, SYDVKM. There are 16 residues in the CDR3. The V and J ends lost 6 bases and 4 bases, in that order; junction bases with no gene match: 8. The CDR3 is CASRASGRGGTGELFF. The CDR3 DNA reads as TGTGCCAGCAGGGCTAGCGGGAGAGGCGGCACCGGGGAGCTGTTTTTT. The variable domain in full, with the rest retrieved from reference TRBV28 and TRBJ2-2, is DVKVTQSSRYLVKRTGEKVFLECVQDMDHENMFWYRQDPGLGLRLIYFSYDVKMKEKGDIPEGYSVSREKKERFSLILESASTNQTSMYLCASRASGRGGTGELFFGEGSRLTVL.

The table lists this clone with a few counts. The chain carries TRBV5-1 and TRBJ2-3, with 9 bases matching TRBD1. This CDR3 has 18 residues. Germline values: CDR1 SGHRS, CDR2 YFSETQ. V shed 0 bases, J shed 1 base, and the junction held 9 bases outside the gene matches. The CDR3 DNA sequence: TGCGCCAGCAGCTTGGTAGCCCTACAGGGGGCCGGCACAGATACGCAGTATTTT. It yields the protein CASSLVALQGAGTDTQYF.

The chain combines TRBV6-6 with TRBJ1-3, with TRBD1 identical over 7 bases. This CDR3 spans 16 amino acids. Germline loops: CDR1 MNHNY, CDR2 SVGAGI (reference sequence). Trimming at V came to 2 bases and at J to 2 bases, leaving 6 bases not matched to a gene. This chain's CDR3 is CASSYGDSATGNTIYF. The CDR3 nucleotides read TGTGCCAGCAGTTACGGGGACAGCGCTACTGGAAACACCATATATTTT.